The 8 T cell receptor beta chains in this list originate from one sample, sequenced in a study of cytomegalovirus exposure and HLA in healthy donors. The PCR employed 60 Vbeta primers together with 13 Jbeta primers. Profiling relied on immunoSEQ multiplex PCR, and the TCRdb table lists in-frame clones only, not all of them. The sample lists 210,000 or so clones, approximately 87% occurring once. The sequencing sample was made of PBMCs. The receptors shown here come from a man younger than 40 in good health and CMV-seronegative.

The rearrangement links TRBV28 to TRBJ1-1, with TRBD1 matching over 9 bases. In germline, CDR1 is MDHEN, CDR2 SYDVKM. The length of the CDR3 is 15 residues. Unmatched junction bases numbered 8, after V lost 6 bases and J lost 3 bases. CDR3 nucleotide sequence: TGTGCCAGCAGCTTGTGGGGACAGGGAGACACTGAAGCTTTCTTT. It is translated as CASSLWGQGDTEAFF.

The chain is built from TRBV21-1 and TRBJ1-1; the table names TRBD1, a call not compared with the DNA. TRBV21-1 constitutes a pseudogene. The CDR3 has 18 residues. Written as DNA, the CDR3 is TGTGCCAGCAGCAAAGGGAGAGGACAGCGCAGTATGAACACTGAAGCTTTCTTT. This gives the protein CASSKGRGQRSMNTEAFF.

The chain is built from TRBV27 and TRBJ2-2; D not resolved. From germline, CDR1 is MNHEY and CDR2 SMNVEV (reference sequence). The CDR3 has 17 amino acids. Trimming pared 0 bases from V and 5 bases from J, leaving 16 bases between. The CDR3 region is CASSLSLMRRLTGELFF. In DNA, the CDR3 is TGTGCCAGCAGTTTATCCTTGATGAGAAGACTGACCGGGGAGCTGTTTTTT.

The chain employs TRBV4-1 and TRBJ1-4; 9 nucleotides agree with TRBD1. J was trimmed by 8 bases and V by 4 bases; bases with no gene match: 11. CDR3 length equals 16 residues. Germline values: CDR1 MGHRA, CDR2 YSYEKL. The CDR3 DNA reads TGCGCCAGCAGCCTCACTCCGGGGACAGGGTGGGAAAAACTGTTTTTT. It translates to CASSLTPGTGWEKLFF.

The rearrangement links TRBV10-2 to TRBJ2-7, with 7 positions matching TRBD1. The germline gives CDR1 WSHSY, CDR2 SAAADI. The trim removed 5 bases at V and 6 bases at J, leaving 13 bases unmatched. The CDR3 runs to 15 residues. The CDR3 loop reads CASSNHRGSLGEQYF. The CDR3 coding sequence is TGCGCCAGCAGTAACCACAGGGGCAGCTTGGGCGAGCAGTACTTC.

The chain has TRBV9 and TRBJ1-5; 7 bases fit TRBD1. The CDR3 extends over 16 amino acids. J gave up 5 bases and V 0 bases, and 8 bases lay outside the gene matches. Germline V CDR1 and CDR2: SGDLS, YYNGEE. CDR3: CASSVAPGGLDQPQHF. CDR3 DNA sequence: TGTGCCAGCAGCGTAGCTCCAGGGGGTTTGGATCAGCCCCAGCATTTT.

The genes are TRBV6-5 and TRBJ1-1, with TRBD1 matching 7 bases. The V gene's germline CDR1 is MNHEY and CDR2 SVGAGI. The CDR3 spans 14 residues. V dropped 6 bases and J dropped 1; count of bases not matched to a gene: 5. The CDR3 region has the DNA TGTGCCAGCAGCCGGGGACAGCCGAACACTGAAGCTTTCTTT. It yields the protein CASSRGQPNTEAFF.

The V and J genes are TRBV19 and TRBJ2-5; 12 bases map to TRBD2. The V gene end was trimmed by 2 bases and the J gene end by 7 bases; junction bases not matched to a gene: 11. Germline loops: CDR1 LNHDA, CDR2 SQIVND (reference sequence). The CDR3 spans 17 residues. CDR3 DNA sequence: TGTGCCAGTAGTATATCGTCTAGCGGGAGGGCTTGGTCGACCCAGTACTTC. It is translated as CASSISSSGRAWSTQYF.